Described below is a single T cell receptor beta chain sequence and its context. The antigen it recognizes is unknown. No base qualities exist here, and no much larger clone lies one base off it. The CDR3 regions of human TCRbeta chains were analyzed by immunosequencing. The original pipeline was this. Repertoire TCRs were matched against a reference library of SARS-CoV-2-specific TCRs generated with the MIRA antigen-specificity platform. Breadth meant the fraction of unique TCRs that were SARS-CoV-2-associated, whereas depth meant the fraction of total T cells that were SARS-CoV-2-associated. Each spike-specific TCR was assigned to its reactive spike region and to a CD4 or CD8 class using the MIRA data. Log10-transformed breadth and depth values were compared by one-way ANOVA with Sidak's multiple comparisons tests. TCRdb took over this immuneACCESS table, retaining in-frame rearrangements with V and J assigned. Such tables are incomplete; in checked studies, under half of the missing clones stem from an unresolved V gene, and the remainder is unexplained. V, J and clone size were drawn from that table, and D and trimming were deduced from the DNA. The sample has roughly 80,000 clones on record, about 92% of them singletons. 4.2% of the sample is taken by the ten largest.

The time point label corresponds to: baseline before first vaccination. The vaccinee samples were drawn from two UK trials, COV001 and COV002, one of which was a single-blind randomized controlled phase 2/3 trial testing AZD1222 (ChAdOx1 nCoV-19) in healthy adults. Trial participant PBMC samples were collected at day 0 and day 28 after the second dose for TCRbeta chain sequencing. In the germline V gene, CDR1 corresponds to MNHEY and CDR2 to SVGEGT. V and J are trimmed by 2 bases and 2 bases, and the gene matches miss 10 bases of the junction. The CDR3 has 17 amino acids, counting the end cysteine and phenylalanine. Solely the CDR3 DNA is kept, with 51 bases framed from the first base. The source of the sample is a study of T cell responses to AZD1222 COVID-19 vaccine (dated by TCRdb to about 2021). For the study in its entirety: AZD1222 recipients whose second dose came at about 4 weeks and those whose second dose came at about 12 weeks were combined into one group, since spike-specific TCR depth and breadth did not differ between the two schedules. TCR sequencing was performed for roughly 250 trial participants, of whom some 200 were given two doses of AZD1222 and roughly 25 were given two doses of MenACWY control vaccine. Trial participants were enrolled into age subgroups of 18-55, 56-69 and 70-plus years, which contained approximately 150, 28 and 58 TCR-sequenced participants, respectively. On the study overall, not on this receptor specifically: In the small 56-69-year group, the increase in depth fell short of significance, most likely because of low power. Spike-specific TCR breadth and depth rose significantly after two AZD1222 doses compared with day 0 and with MenACWY recipients. Conclusions about previously exposed vaccinees were limited because only 6 or 7 AZD1222 recipients were SARS-CoV-2 seropositive at baseline. Reportedly, close to half of the unique spike-specific TCRs recognized epitopes lying outside the regions that are mutated in the B.1.351 and B.1.1.7 variants. Participants were mostly white British and included more females than males, and it was suggested by the authors that clonal diversity may have been underestimated. CD4 TCRs associated with the vaccine covered the entire spike protein, and the dominant responses were in regions 160-218 and 743-854. No day 14 peak-response samples were available, so repertoires were characterized only after the peak T cell response.

The sequencing used peripheral blood, collected on day 0 of AZD1222 vaccination. The chain uses TRBV6-2 or TRBV6-3 and TRBJ2-7, with 9 bases matching TRBD2. This clonotype was obtained from an adult in good health. The CDR3 has the sequence CASSYPELGTSTYEQYF. The DNA sequence is given as TGTGCCAGCAGTTACCCCGAACTTGGGACTAGCACCTACGAGCAGTACTTC.